These 3 T cell receptor beta chains came from one sample sequenced in a study of chemoradiotherapy in HPV16-positive cancers. The method was immunoSEQ multiplex PCR; TCRdb's version includes in-frame clones alone and lacks a portion of them. The sample has under 5,000 clones, roughly 89% seen once. The specimen was tumor tissue, collected from a patient who underwent chemoradiotherapy. These TCRs come from a human donor with HPV-associated anogenital cancer.

The chain has TRBV5-1 and TRBJ1-1; D is perhaps TRBD1 (6 bases). With 2 bases removed from V and 7 bases from J, the gap between germline ends came to 18 bases. The CDR3 is 15 residues long. The germline V gene has CDR1 SGHRS and CDR2 YFSETQ. CDR3 in DNA: TGCGCCAGCAGCTTCATAATGGGGGGCGCGAATGAAGCTTTCTTT. Amino acid sequence: CASSFIMGGANEAFF.

J is TRBJ1-2 and V is TRBV7-2; maybe TRBD1 (6 bases). Germline V lookup: CDR1 SGHTA, CDR2 FQGNSA. Trimming took off 2 bases at V and 0 bases at J, with 10 bases between the two ends. CDR3 length: 15 amino acids. CDR3 in amino acids: CASSLRGAPNYGYTF. The CDR3 nucleotides read TGTGCCAGCAGCTTAAGGGGGGCGCCTAACTATGGCTACACCTTC.

The chain joins TRBV6-6 to TRBJ2-5; the D call may be TRBD1 or TRBD2 (5 bases each). The CDR3 is 15 residues long. V dropped 6 bases and J dropped 4 bases, with 18 bases sitting between them. The germline CDR1 and CDR2 sequences are MNHNY and SVGAGI (reference sequence). The CDR3 protein is CASRPLGRTGETQYF. In nucleotides, the CDR3 is TGTGCCAGCAGACCCCTGGGACGGACGGGAGAGACCCAGTACTTC.